This T cell receptor (beta chain) is drawn from a study of identical twins. cDNA carried unique molecular identifiers, and a universal primer site was added by template switching. Each CDR3 protein gets one entry after TCRdb re-called the 5' RACE reads with MiXCR. The top ten hold approximately 9.3% of the sample, which has 350,000 to 400,000 distinct CDR3 sequences, 8.5% to 10% seen once. For this clonotype: Its antigen remains unknown.

Per germline, CDR1 SGHRS and CDR2 YFSETQ. J gave up 4 bases and V 4 bases, and 4 bases lay outside the gene matches. The CDR3 has 14 residues. Study observations and caveats: Within beta out-of-frame sequences, the excess sharing observed between twins was weaker. Donors were not followed over many years; analysis was cross-sectional. A lower insertion count was a feature of abundant cord blood beta clonotypes, with no such feature in memory repertoires.

The material sequenced was naive T cells sorted from blood. This chain joins TRBV5-1 and TRBJ1-4; 7 bases agree with TRBD1. This clonotype was obtained from a woman aged 45-60 years in good health. CDR3 nucleotides: TGCGCCAGCAGCCGGGACAGTGGTAATGAAAAACTGTTTTTT. It yields the protein CASSRDSGNEKLFF.